The clone carrying this T cell receptor beta chain came up many times. As yet, its antigen is unknown. This entry belongs to a study of T-cell memory formation after mild COVID-19. Study-level information: TCR clusters were mostly confined to one donor each. Overall study findings and caveats: Contracting CD4+ clones were located mainly in CM and EM, and CD8+ clones in EMRA.

The CDR3 is 11 amino acids. Germline V gene sequence: CDR1 SEHNR, CDR2 FQNEAQ (reference sequence). Trimming pared 6 bases from V and 7 bases from J, leaving 9 bases between. TCRdb passed the 5' RACE reads through MiXCR, listing each CDR3 protein once. Of about 290,000 distinct CDR3 sequences listed, more than 15% are singletons. The sequenced material came from PBMCs or a T cell subset sorted from them (not recorded which). This TCR came from a man between 18 and 29 years old who had mild COVID-19 (a few samples of this study predate the infection). Cell type and time point are not known. The V and J genes are TRBV7-9 and TRBJ1-1; D ambiguous. CDR3 bases: TGTGCCAGCAGTCGCCAAGGTGAAGCTTTCTTT. It encodes CASSRQGEAFF.